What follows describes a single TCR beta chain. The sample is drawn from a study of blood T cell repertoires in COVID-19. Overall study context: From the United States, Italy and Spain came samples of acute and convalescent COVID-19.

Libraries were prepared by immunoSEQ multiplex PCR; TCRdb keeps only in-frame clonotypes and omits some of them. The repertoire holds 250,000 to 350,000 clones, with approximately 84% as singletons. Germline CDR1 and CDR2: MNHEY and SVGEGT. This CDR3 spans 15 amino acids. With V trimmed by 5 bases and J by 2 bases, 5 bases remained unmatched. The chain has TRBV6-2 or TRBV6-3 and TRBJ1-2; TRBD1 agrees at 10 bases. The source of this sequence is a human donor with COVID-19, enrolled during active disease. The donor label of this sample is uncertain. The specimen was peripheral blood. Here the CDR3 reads CASSPDRGRNYGYTF. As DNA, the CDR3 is TGTGCCAGCAGTCCAGACAGGGGGCGCAACTATGGCTACACCTTC.